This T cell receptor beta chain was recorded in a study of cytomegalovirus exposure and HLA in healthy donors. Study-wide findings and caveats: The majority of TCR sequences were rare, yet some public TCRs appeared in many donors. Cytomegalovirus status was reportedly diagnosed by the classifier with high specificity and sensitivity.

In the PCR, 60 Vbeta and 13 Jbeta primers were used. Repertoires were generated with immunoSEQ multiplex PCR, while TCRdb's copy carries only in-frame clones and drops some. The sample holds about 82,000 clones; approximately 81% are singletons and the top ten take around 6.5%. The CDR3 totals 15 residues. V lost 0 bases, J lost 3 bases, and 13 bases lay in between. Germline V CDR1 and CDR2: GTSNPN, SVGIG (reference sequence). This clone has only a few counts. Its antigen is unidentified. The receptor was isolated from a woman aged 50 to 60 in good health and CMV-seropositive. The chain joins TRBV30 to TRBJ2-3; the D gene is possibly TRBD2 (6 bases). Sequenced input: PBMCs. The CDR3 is CAWSVLAWGTDTQYF. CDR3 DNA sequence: TGTGCCTGGAGTGTACTAGCTTGGGGTACAGATACGCAGTATTTT.